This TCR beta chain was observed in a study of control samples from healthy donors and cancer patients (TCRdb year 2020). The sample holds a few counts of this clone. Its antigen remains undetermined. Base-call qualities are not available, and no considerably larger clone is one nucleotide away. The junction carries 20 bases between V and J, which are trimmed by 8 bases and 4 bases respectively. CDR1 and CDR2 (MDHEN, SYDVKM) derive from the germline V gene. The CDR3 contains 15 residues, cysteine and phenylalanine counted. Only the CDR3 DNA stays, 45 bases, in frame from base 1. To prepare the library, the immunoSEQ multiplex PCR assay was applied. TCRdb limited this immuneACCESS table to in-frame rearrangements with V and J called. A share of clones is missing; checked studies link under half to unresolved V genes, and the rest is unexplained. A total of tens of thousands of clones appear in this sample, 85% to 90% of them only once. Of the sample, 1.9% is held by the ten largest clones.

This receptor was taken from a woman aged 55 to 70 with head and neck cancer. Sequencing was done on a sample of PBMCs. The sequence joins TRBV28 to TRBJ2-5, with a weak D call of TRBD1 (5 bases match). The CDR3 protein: CASYSRAGLLETQYF. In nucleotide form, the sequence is TGTGCCAGCTACAGCAGGGCTGGGCTGCTAGAGACCCAGTACTTC.